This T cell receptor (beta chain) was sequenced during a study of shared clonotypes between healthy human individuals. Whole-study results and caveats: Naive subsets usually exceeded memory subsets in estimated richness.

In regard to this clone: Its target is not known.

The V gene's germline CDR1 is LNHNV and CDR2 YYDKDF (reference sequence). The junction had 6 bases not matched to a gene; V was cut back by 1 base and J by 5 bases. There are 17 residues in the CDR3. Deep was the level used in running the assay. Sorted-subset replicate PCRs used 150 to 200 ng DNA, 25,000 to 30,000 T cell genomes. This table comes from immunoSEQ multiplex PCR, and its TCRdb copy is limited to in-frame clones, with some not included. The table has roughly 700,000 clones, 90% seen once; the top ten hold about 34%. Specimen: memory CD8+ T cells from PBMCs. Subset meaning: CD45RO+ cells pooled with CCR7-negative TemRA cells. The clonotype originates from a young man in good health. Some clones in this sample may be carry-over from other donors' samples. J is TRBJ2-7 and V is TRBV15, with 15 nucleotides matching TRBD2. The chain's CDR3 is CATSRGTSGRAAHEQYF. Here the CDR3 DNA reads TGTGCCACCAGCAGAGGGACTAGCGGGAGGGCCGCCCACGAGCAGTACTTC.